Sequencing of this T cell receptor (beta chain) was carried out in a study of early T cells in non-severe SARS-CoV-2 infection. Study summary: Sequencing of bulk RNA from unsorted whole blood was done, without chain pairing. Study-level points and caveats: Comparison of clonotypes with VDJdb favored anti-spike CD8 responses while missing private and CD4 specificities.

The CDR3 is 15 amino acids. V lost 5 bases and J 4 bases, leaving 17 bases between the germline ends. CDR1 is SGHAT, CDR2 FQNNGV, per germline. Separate cDNA molecules each had unique molecular identifiers attached to them. Using its own MiXCR run on the 5' RACE reads, TCRdb lists one record per CDR3 protein. Of 79,000 or so distinct CDR3 sequences in the sample, about 13% were seen once. A note on this clonotype: Its cognate antigen is unknown.

This sequence originates from an adult who was a healthcare worker with PCR-confirmed SARS-CoV-2 infection or an uninfected control (not recorded which). The V gene is TRBV11-2, the J gene TRBJ1-2, with a tentative D call TRBD1 (6 bases). Material for sequencing was whole blood. Written as DNA, the CDR3 is TGTGCCAGCAGCCTACAATGGAAGGGGGGCTATGGCTACACCTTC. Its translation is CASSLQWKGGYGYTF. Using reference TRBV11-2 and TRBJ1-2 for the parts outside the CDR3, the full variable domain is EAGVAQSPRYKIIEKRQSVAFWCNPISGHATLYWYQQILGQGPKLLIQFQNNGVVDDSQLPKDRFSAERLKGVDSTLKIQPAKLEDSAVYLCASSLQWKGGYGYTFGSGTRLTVV.